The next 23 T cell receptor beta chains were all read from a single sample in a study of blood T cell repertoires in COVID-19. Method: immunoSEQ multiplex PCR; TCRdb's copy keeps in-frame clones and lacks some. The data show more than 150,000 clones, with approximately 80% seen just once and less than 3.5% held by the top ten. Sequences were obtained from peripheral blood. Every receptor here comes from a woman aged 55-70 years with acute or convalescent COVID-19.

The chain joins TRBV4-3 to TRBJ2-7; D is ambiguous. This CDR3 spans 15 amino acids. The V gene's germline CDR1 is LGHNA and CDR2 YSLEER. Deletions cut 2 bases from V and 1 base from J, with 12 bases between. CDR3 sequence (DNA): TGCGCCAGCAGCCAAAGATCACAGCCGTCCTACGAGCAGTACTTC. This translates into CASSQRSQPSYEQYF.

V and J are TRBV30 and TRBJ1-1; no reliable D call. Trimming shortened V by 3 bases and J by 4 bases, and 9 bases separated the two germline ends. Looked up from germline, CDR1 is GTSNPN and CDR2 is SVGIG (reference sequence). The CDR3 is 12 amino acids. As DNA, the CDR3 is TGTGCCTGGAGACCCGTGGCCACTGAAGCTTTCTTT. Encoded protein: CAWRPVATEAFF.

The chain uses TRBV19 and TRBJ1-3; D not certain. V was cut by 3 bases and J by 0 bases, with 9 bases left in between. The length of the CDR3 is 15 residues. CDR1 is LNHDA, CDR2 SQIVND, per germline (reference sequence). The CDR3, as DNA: TGTGCCAGTAGTATTGGGAGTTACTCTGGAAACACCATATATTTT. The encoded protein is CASSIGSYSGNTIYF.

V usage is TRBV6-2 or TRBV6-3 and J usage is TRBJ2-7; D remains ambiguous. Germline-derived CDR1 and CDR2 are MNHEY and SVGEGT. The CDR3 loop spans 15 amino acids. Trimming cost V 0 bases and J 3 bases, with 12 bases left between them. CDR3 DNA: TGTGCCAGCAGTTACTCCCAGGCAGTCGGCTACGAGCAGTACTTC. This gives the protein CASSYSQAVGYEQYF.

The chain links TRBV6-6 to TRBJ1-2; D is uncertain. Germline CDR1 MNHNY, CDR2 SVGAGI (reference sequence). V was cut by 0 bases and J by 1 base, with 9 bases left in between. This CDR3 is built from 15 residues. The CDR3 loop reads CASSYSDKDNYGYTF. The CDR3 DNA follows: TGTGCCAGCAGTTACTCTGACAAAGATAACTATGGCTACACCTTC.

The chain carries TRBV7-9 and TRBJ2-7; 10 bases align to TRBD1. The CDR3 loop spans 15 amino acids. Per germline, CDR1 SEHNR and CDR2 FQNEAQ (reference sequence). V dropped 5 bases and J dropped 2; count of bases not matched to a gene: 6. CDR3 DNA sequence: TGTGCCAGCAGCGTAGACAGGGGGCTAACCTACGAGCAGTACTTC. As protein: CASSVDRGLTYEQYF.

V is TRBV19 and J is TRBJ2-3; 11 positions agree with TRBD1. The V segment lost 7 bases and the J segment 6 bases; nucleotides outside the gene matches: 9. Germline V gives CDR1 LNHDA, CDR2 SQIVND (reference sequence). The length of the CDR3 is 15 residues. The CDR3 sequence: CASMTGQGAWDTQYF. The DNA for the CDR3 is TGTGCCAGTATGACCGGACAGGGGGCATGGGATACGCAGTATTTT.

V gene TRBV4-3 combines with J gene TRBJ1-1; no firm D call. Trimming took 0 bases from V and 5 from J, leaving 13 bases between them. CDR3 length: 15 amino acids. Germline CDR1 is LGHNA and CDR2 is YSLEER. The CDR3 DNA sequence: TGCGCCAGCAGCCAAGATGTGAGGGAGGGAACTGAAGCTTTCTTT. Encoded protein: CASSQDVREGTEAFF.

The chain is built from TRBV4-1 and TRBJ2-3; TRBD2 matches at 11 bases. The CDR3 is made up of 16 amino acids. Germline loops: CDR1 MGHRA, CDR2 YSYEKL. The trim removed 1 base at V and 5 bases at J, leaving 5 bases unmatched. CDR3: CASSQVSGGARDTQYF. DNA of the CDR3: TGCGCCAGCAGCCAAGTTAGCGGGGGGGCTCGAGATACGCAGTATTTT.

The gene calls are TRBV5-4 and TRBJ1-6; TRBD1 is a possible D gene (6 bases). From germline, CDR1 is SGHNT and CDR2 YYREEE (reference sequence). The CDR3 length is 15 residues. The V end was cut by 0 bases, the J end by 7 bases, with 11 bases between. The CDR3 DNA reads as TGTGCCAGCAGCTTGGTTTCAGGGGAGAATTCACCCCTCCACTTT. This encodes CASSLVSGENSPLHF.

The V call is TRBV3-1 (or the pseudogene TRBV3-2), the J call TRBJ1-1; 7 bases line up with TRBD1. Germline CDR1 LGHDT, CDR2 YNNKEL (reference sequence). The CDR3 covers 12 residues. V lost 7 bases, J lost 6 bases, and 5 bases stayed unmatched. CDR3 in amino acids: CASTSGTAEAFF. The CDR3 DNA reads TGTGCCAGCACATCCGGGACAGCTGAAGCTTTCTTT.

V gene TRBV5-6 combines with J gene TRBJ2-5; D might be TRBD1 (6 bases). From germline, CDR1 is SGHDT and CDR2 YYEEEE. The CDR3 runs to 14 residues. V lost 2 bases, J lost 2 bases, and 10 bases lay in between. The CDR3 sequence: CASSFGQGQETQYF. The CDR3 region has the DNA TGTGCCAGCAGCTTCGGTCAGGGGCAAGAGACCCAGTACTTC.

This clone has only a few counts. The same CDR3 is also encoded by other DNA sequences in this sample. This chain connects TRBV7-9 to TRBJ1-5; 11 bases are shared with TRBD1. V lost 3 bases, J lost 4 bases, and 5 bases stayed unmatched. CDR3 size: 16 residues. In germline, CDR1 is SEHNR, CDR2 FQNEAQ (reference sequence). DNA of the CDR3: TGTGCCAGCAGCTTTGGTTGGGACAGGGGGAATCAGCCCCAGCATTTT. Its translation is CASSFGWDRGNQPQHF.

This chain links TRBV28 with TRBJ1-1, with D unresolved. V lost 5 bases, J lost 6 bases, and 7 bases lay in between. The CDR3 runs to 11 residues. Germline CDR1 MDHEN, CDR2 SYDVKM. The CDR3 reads CASSQSPEAFF. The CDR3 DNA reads TGTGCCAGCAGTCAGTCCCCTGAAGCTTTCTTT.

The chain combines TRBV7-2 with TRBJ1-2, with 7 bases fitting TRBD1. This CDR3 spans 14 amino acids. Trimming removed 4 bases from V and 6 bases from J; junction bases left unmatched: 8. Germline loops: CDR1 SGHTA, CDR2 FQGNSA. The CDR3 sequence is CASSSLQGMDGYTF. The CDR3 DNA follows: TGTGCCAGCAGCTCCTTACAGGGGATGGATGGCTACACCTTC.

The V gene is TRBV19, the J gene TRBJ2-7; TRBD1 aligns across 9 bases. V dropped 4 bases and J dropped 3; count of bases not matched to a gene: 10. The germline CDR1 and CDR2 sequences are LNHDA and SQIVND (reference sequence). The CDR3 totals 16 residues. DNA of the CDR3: TGTGCCAGTAGTACAAACCACAGGGGGCTCAACTACGAGCAGTACTTC. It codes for CASSTNHRGLNYEQYF.

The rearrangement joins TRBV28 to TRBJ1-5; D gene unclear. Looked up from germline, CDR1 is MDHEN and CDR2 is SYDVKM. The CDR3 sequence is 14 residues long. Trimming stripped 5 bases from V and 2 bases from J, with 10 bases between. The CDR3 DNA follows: TGTGCCAGCAGTCTAAACTTGCGCAATCAGCCCCAGCATTTT. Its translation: CASSLNLRNQPQHF.

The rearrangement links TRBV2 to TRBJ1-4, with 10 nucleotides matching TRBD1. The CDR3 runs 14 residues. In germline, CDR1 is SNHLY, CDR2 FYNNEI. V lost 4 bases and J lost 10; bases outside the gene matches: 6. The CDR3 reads CASSAGTGDRKLFF. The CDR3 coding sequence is TGTGCCAGCAGTGCCGGGACAGGGGATAGAAAACTGTTTTTT.

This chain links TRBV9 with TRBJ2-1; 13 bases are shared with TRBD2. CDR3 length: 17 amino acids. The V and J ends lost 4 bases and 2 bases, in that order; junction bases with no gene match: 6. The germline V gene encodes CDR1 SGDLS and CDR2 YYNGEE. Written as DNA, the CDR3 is TGTGCCAGCAGCTGGACTAGCGGGGGCCTAGCCTACAATGAGCAGTTCTTC. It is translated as CASSWTSGGLAYNEQFF. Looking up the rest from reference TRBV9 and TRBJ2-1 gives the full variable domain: DSGVTQTPKHLITATGQRVTLRCSPRSGDLSVYWYQQSLDQGLQFLIQYYNGEERAKGNILERFSAQQFPDLHSELNLSSLELGDSALYFCASSWTSGGLAYNEQFFGPGTRLTVL.

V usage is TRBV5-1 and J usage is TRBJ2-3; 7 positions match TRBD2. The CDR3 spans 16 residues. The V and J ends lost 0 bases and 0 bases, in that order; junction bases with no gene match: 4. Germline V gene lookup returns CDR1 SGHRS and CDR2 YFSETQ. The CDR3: CASSLGDYSSTDTQYF. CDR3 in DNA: TGCGCCAGCAGCTTGGGGGACTATTCTAGCACAGATACGCAGTATTTT.

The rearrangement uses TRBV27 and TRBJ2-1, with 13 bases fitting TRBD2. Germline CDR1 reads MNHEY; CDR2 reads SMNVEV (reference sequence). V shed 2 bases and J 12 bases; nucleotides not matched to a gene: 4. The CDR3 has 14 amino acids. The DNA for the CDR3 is TGTGCCAGCAGTTTAGGACTAGCGGGGGTCGCGCAGTTCTTC. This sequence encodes CASSLGLAGVAQFF.

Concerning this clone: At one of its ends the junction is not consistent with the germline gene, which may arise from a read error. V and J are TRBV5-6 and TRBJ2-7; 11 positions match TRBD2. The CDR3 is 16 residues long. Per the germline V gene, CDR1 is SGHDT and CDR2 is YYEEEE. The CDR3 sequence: CASSSGTSGLSHEQYF. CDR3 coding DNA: TGTGCCAGCAGCTCGGGGACTAGCGGCCTCTCCCACGAGCAGTACTTC.

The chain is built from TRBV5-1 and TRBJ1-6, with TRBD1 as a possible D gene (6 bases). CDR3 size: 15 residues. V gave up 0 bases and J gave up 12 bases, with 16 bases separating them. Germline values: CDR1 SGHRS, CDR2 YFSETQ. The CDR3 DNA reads TGCGCCAGCAGCTTGGACAGGGTAGCCCCAGTACCCCTCCACTTT. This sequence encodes CASSLDRVAPVPLHF. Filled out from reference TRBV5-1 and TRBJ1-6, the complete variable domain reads KAGVTQTPRYLIKTRGQQVTLSCSPISGHRSVSWYQQTPGQGLQFLFEYFSETQRNKGNFPGRFSGRQFSNSRSEMNVSTLELGDSALYLCASSLDRVAPVPLHFGNGTRLTVT.